This record concerns one TCR beta chain sequence. Produced via immunoSEQ multiplex PCR; TCRdb's table is partial and in-frame only. The table shows about 96,000 clones, with about 79% occurring only once. This entry belongs to a study of glioma-infiltrating T cells after dendritic cell vaccination. The germline CDR1 and CDR2 sequences are MNHEY and SMNVEV (reference sequence). V shed 5 bases and J 2 bases; nucleotides not matched to a gene: 8. CDR3 size: 18 residues. The V and J genes are TRBV27 and TRBJ2-3; 15 bases are shared with TRBD2. Sequencing used blood, obtained before dendritic cell vaccination. The receptor was derived from a human donor with glioblastoma. The DNA for the CDR3 is TGTGCCAGCAGTCCTCGGACTAGCGGGAGGGCAAACACAGATACGCAGTATTTT. This gives the protein CASSPRTSGRANTDTQYF.